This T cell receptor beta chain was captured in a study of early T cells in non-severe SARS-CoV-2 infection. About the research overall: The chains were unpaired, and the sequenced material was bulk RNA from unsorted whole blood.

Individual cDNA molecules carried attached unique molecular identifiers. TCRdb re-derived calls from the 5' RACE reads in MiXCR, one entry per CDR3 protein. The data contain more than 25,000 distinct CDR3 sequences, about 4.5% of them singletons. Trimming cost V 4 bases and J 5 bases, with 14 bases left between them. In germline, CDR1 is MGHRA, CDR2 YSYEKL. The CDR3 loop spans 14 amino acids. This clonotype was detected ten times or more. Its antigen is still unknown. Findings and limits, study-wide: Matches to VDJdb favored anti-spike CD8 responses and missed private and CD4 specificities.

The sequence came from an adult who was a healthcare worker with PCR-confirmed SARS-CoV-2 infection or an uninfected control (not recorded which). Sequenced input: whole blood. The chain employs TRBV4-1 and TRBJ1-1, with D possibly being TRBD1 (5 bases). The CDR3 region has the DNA TGCGCCAGCAGCCCGACAGCCTTTGGGACTGAAGCTTTCTTT. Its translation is CASSPTAFGTEAFF.